These 11 T cell receptor beta chains were sequenced from one sample in a study of CD8 T cells in ankylosing spondylitis. These receptors' targets are unknown. TCRdb processed the 5' RACE reads anew with MiXCR; each CDR3 protein has one entry. Counted here are 650,000 to 800,000 distinct CDR3 sequences, under 20% occurring once; the ten biggest clones make up under 20%. Findings and caveats of the study: Blood of patients with ankylosing spondylitis appeared to be characterized by a TCR beta motif of eight highly homologous variants.

Sequenced: blood, either unsorted or a sorted T cell fraction (not recorded which). The receptor source for this set is a male donor with ankylosing spondylitis.

This clonotype was detected a few times. The genes are TRBV29-1 and TRBJ1-2; a weak D match, TRBD1 (5 bases). Germline lookup yields CDR1 SQVTM and CDR2 ANQGSEA. The CDR3 extends over 12 amino acids. Trimming took 6 bases from V and 4 from J, leaving 12 bases between them. The CDR3 DNA reads TGCAGCGTGCCAACAGGTCCCTATGGCTACACCTTC. Translated, it gives CSVPTGPYGYTF. Filled out from reference TRBV29-1 and TRBJ1-2, the complete variable domain reads SAVISQKPSRDICQRGTSLTIQCQVDSQVTMMFWYRQQPGQSLTLIATANQGSEATYESGFVIDKFPISRPNLTFSTLTVSNMSPEDSSIYLCSVPTGPYGYTFGSGTRLTVV.

The chain recombines TRBV3-1 with TRBJ2-1; 7 bases align to TRBD2. Trimming took 4 bases from V and 5 from J; bases not matched to a gene: 8. This CDR3 comprises 15 residues. In germline, CDR1 is LGHDT, CDR2 YNNKEL (reference sequence). The CDR3: CASSRSLGGNNEQFF. CDR3 nucleotide sequence: TGTGCCAGCAGCCGATCGTTGGGGGGGAACAATGAGCAGTTCTTC.

This clonotype was picked up a small number of times. V usage is TRBV20-1 and J usage is TRBJ2-5, with 9 bases matching TRBD1. V trimming: 3 bases; J trimming: 1 base; junction bases outside the gene matches: 3. Germline CDR1 reads DFQATT; CDR2 reads SNEGSKA (reference sequence). The CDR3 is made up of 14 amino acids. CDR3 sequence (DNA): TGCAGTGCTAGTGGGGACAGGGTCCAAGAGACCCAGTACTTC. It codes for CSASGDRVQETQYF.

A remark on this clonotype: A read error may account for a junction end that differs from germline. This sequence joins TRBV12-3 or TRBV12-4 and TRBJ2-6; 8 nucleotides agree with TRBD2. This CDR3 has 17 amino acids. The CDR3 loop is CAISLAGLQTGANVLTF. CDR3 DNA: TGTGCCATCAGTTTAGCGGGACTCCAAACTGGGGCCAACGTCCTGACTTTC.

The chain carries TRBV30 and TRBJ1-2; D may be TRBD1 (5 bases). Trimming cost V 3 bases and J 2 bases, with 13 bases left between them. CDR3 length: 14 amino acids. Germline CDR1 is GTSNPN and CDR2 is SVGIG (reference sequence). The CDR3 DNA is TGTGCCTGGAGCCCCCCTGGGGGGAACTATGGCTACACCTTC. Protein sequence: CAWSPPGGNYGYTF.

This clonotype turned up a few times. The CDR3 loop reads CASNKGDPLYEQYF. The DNA of the CDR3 is TGTGCCAGCAACAAAGGGGACCCCCTTTACGAGCAGTACTTC. The chain is built from TRBV6-2 or TRBV6-3 and TRBJ2-7, with D possibly being TRBD1 or TRBD2 (5 bases each). Trimming stripped 7 bases from V and 4 bases from J, with 17 bases between. CDR1 and CDR2 (germline): MNHEY, SVGEGT. The CDR3 is 14 amino acids.

V is TRBV5-6 and J is TRBJ1-3; TRBD1 matches at 8 bases. Losses at the gene ends were 3 bases for V and 4 bases for J; bases not matched to a gene: 6. Germline V gene lookup returns CDR1 SGHDT and CDR2 YYEEEE. The CDR3 contains 15 residues. CDR3 coding DNA: TGTGCCAGCAGCTCTCAGGGGGCCTCAGGAAACACCATATATTTT. Its protein product is CASSSQGASGNTIYF.

This clonotype was counted between two and nine times. The chain links TRBV7-6 to TRBJ1-2; tentatively, D is TRBD1 (6 bases). The CDR3 loop spans 16 amino acids. Germline lookup yields CDR1 SGHVS and CDR2 FNYEAQ. V lost 5 bases and J 8 bases, leaving 24 bases between the germline ends. This CDR3 reads CASSLHRDKAGGGYTF. The CDR3 nucleotides read TGTGCCAGCAGCCTACACCGGGACAAAGCTGGGGGAGGCTACACCTTC.

The V call is TRBV5-1, the J call TRBJ1-4, with D tentatively TRBD1 (6 bases). The length of the CDR3 is 15 residues. Germline V gene sequence: CDR1 SGHRS, CDR2 YFSETQ. Trimming left V 0 bases short and J 5 bases short, with 11 bases between. The CDR3 protein is CASSLEGGQNEKLFF. CDR3 DNA: TGCGCCAGCAGCTTGGAGGGCGGACAGAATGAAAAACTGTTTTTT.

The V gene is TRBV20-1, the J gene TRBJ2-5; D possibly corresponds to TRBD1 (5 bases). Looked up from germline, CDR1 is DFQATT and CDR2 is SNEGSKA (reference sequence). The CDR3 contains 12 residues. Deletions cut 5 bases from V and 5 bases from J, with 12 bases between. The CDR3 DNA follows: TGCAGTGCTGCCAGGGAAGGGGAGACCCAGTACTTC. Protein product: CSAAREGETQYF.

J is TRBJ2-1 and V is TRBV12-5; 7 bases are a match to TRBD2. The CDR3 contains 17 residues. Germline V gene sequence: CDR1 LGHNT, CDR2 FRNRAP. The ends lost 3 bases at V and 4 bases at J; junction bases unmatched: 12. The DNA of the CDR3 is TGTGCTAGTGGTTTCGTTGCGGGGGACTACCATTACAATGAGCAGTTCTTC. Protein sequence: CASGFVAGDYHYNEQFF.